Listed here are 15 T cell receptor beta chains from one sample, sequenced in a study of blood T cell repertoires in COVID-19 (dated by TCRdb to 2018 to 2020). The library was made by the immunoSEQ multiplex PCR assay. The clones in this table, taken by TCRdb from immuneACCESS, are in-frame only. Not every clone is retained; where verified, under half of the shortfall comes from an unresolved V gene, and the cause of the rest is unknown. The sample profile shows a few hundred thousand clones; 65% to 90% of them were found once. The ten most abundant clones make up approximately 5% of the sample. Sequences were obtained from peripheral blood. The receptors derive from a human donor in a cohort sampled during active COVID-19.

Written as DNA, the CDR3 is TGTGCCTGGAAAAAGGGACAGTTGAACACTGAAGCTTTCTTT. Protein product: CAWKKGQLNTEAFF. The V gene is TRBV30, the J gene TRBJ1-1; TRBD1 agrees at 7 bases. Germline V lookup: CDR1 GTSNPN, CDR2 SVGIG (reference sequence). V lost 4 bases, J lost 0 bases, and 5 bases stayed unmatched. This CDR3 comprises 14 residues.

The chain carries TRBV7-2 and TRBJ2-6, with 12 bases identical to TRBD2. Germline values: CDR1 SGHTA, CDR2 FQGNSA. The junction had 8 bases not matched to a gene; V was cut back by 1 base and J by 4 bases. The CDR3 spans 19 residues. The CDR3 DNA is TGTGCCAGCAGCTTAGGGCTAGCGGGAGGGCCGCAAGGGGCCAACGTCCTGACTTTC. The encoded protein is CASSLGLAGGPQGANVLTF.

This clone was observed a single time. J is TRBJ2-7 and V is TRBV5-1; possibly TRBD1 for D (5 bases). The CDR3 consists of 15 residues. V gave up 0 bases and J gave up 6 bases, with 16 bases separating them. Germline CDR1 SGHRS, CDR2 YFSETQ. The DNA of the CDR3 is TGCGCCAGCAGCTTGGTTCAGGGTGCATCGTCCGAGCAGTACTTC. It specifies CASSLVQGASSEQYF.

The chain employs TRBV5-6 and TRBJ1-3; D is perhaps TRBD1 (5 bases). Deletions cut 5 bases from V and 6 bases from J, with 12 bases between. CDR3 length equals 13 residues. From germline, CDR1 is SGHDT and CDR2 YYEEEE. CDR3 in amino acids: CASSFPGKNTIYF. The CDR3 DNA sequence: TGTGCCAGCAGTTTTCCAGGGAAAAACACCATATATTTT.

The chain recombines TRBV7-9 with TRBJ1-5; 9 bases are a match to TRBD1. The germline V gene has CDR1 SEHNR and CDR2 FQNEAQ (reference sequence). After removal of 1 base from V and 6 bases from J, the junction contained 7 bases not matched to a gene. This CDR3 has 16 amino acids. CDR3 coding DNA: TGTGCCAGCAGCTTAGGGTCGGGACAGGGAGGTCAGCCCCAGCATTTT. Protein: CASSLGSGQGGQPQHF.

The rearrangement links TRBV5-4 to TRBJ2-7; TRBD2 matches at 11 bases. Germline V gene sequence: CDR1 SGHNT, CDR2 YYREEE (reference sequence). V was pared by 5 bases and J by 4 bases, with 8 bases of the junction left unmatched. The CDR3 is made up of 15 amino acids. DNA of the CDR3: TGTGCCAGCAGGCTACGGACTAGCGGGCCGTACGAGCAGTACTTC. It specifies CASRLRTSGPYEQYF.

This chain links TRBV6-2 or TRBV6-3 with TRBJ1-5; D may be TRBD1 (5 bases). V was cut by 2 bases and J by 4 bases, with 12 bases left in between. The CDR3 extends over 15 amino acids. Germline loops: CDR1 MNHEY, CDR2 SVGEGT. CDR3: CASSYVKRGNQPQHF. The DNA of the CDR3 is TGTGCCAGCAGTTACGTAAAAAGGGGTAATCAGCCCCAGCATTTT.

This clone was seen a few times. The chain uses TRBV7-9 and TRBJ2-7; 9 bases are a match to TRBD2. Germline V lookup: CDR1 SEHNR, CDR2 FQNEAQ (reference sequence). Trimming removed 5 bases from V and 4 bases from J; junction bases left unmatched: 9. There are 15 residues in the CDR3. The CDR3 DNA is TGTGCCAGCAGCCCAATAGCGGGGGAACCTTACGAGCAGTACTTC. Translated, it gives CASSPIAGEPYEQYF.

The CDR3 region is CAISESSSGETQYF. CDR3 bases: TGTGCCATCAGTGAGTCGTCTAGCGGAGAGACCCAGTACTTC. The chain employs TRBV10-3 and TRBJ2-5, with TRBD2 identical over 7 bases. Germline CDR1 reads ENHRY; CDR2 reads SYGVKD. This CDR3 contains 14 residues. V dropped 0 bases and J dropped 4; count of bases not matched to a gene: 2.

The V gene is TRBV5-1, the J gene TRBJ2-7; 14 nucleotides line up with TRBD2. Germline CDR1 is SGHRS and CDR2 is YFSETQ. V shed 0 bases, J shed 4 bases, and the junction held 3 bases outside the gene matches. CDR3 size: 16 residues. The DNA of the CDR3 is TGCGCCAGCAGCTTGGCGGGGACTAGCGGGAGATACGAGCAGTACTTC. Translation gives CASSLAGTSGRYEQYF.

This chain links TRBV7-2 with TRBJ1-4; 8 bases fit TRBD1. The CDR3 covers 14 residues. Germline CDR1 reads SGHTA; CDR2 reads FQGNSA. The V segment lost 5 bases and the J segment 8 bases; nucleotides outside the gene matches: 7. The CDR3 protein is CASSTDRGGEKLFF. CDR3 DNA: TGTGCCAGCAGCACCGACAGGGGCGGGGAAAAACTGTTTTTT. Complete variable domain (other parts from reference TRBV7-2 and TRBJ1-4): GAGVSQSPSNKVTEKGKDVELRCDPISGHTALYWYRQSLGQGLEFLIYFQGNSAPDKSGLPSDRFSAERTGGSVSTLTIQRTQQEDSAVYLCASSTDRGGEKLFFGSGTQLSVL.

To note about this clone: The missing conserved phenylalanine or tryptophan at the end of this CDR3 makes a read error likely. The limits of the CDR3 on the DNA are not certain, so only TCRdb's listed CDR3 is given. The rearrangement links TRBV11-3 to TRBJ2-7; the D call in the table, TRBD2, was not verified against the DNA. Germline V gene sequence: CDR1 SGHNT, CDR2 YENEEA. The CDR3 is 13 residues long, ends included. The CDR3 sequence is CASSLDRGGEGMC.

This sequence joins TRBV3-1 (or the pseudogene TRBV3-2) and TRBJ2-7; 11 bases are a match to TRBD2. V gave up 2 bases and J gave up 0 bases; unmatched junction bases: 9. The CDR3 spans 18 residues. The germline gives CDR1 LGHDT, CDR2 YNNKEL (reference sequence). CDR3 nucleotide sequence: TGTGCCAGCAGCCAACTGACTAGCGGGAATGTTCTCTCCTACGAGCAGTACTTC. Translating it yields CASSQLTSGNVLSYEQYF.

V gene TRBV6-2 or TRBV6-3 combines with J gene TRBJ2-7; 7 bases agree with TRBD2. V shed 2 bases, J shed 6 bases, and the junction held 13 bases outside the gene matches. Germline V gene lookup returns CDR1 MNHEY and CDR2 SVGEGT. CDR3 length equals 16 residues. The CDR3 reads CASSYRRRGSRAEQYF. The CDR3 DNA reads as TGTGCCAGCAGTTACAGGAGGCGGGGGAGCCGCGCCGAGCAGTACTTC.

The chain joins TRBV5-4 to TRBJ2-3, with TRBD1 matching over 10 bases. Trimming took 3 bases from V and 5 from J; bases not matched to a gene: 6. Germline lookup yields CDR1 SGHNT and CDR2 YYREEE (reference sequence). This CDR3 is built from 15 residues. This CDR3 is CASSWDRGAGDTQYF. CDR3 sequence (DNA): TGTGCCAGCAGCTGGGACAGGGGAGCAGGAGATACGCAGTATTTT.